The 16 T cell receptor beta chains below come from one sample, sequenced in a study of T cell responses to AZD1222 COVID-19 vaccine. The data were produced by immunoSEQ multiplex PCR, yet TCRdb's version contains in-frame clones alone and is incomplete. The data hold 95,000 to 130,000 clones, with 90% to 95% observed a single time. Sample: peripheral blood, taken on day 0 of AZD1222 vaccination. These receptor sequences come from an adult in good health.

This rearrangement joins TRBV25-1 to TRBJ2-5; TRBD1 matches 8 bases. CDR1 is MGHDK, CDR2 SYGVNS, per germline. V was clipped by 7 bases and J by 5 bases; unmatched bases: 3. The CDR3 length is 12 residues. The CDR3 is CASTGQGETQYF. For the CDR3, the DNA is TGTGCCAGCACAGGACAGGGTGAGACCCAGTACTTC.

V gene TRBV19 combines with J gene TRBJ2-1, with a weak D call TRBD2 (5 bases). The CDR3 totals 14 residues. Trimming pared 3 bases from V and 1 base from J, leaving 7 bases between. Germline V gene data show CDR1 as LNHDA and CDR2 as SQIVND (reference sequence). The chain's CDR3 is CASSMRASYNEQFF. CDR3 bases: TGTGCCAGTAGTATGCGGGCGTCCTACAATGAGCAGTTCTTC.

The DNA for the CDR3 is TGTGCCAGCAGCCAAGACCACTTTTCGGAGCAGTTCTTC. Its protein is CASSQDHFSEQFF. The V and J genes are TRBV14 and TRBJ2-1; D not resolved. The V and J ends lost 0 bases and 10 bases respectively, with 10 bases between them. CDR1 SGHDN and CDR2 FVKESK come from the germline V gene. The CDR3 runs 13 residues.

This chain links TRBV4-2 with TRBJ1-2; TRBD1 agrees at 7 bases. The CDR3 length is 14 residues. The junction had 7 bases not matched to a gene; V was cut back by 3 bases and J by 6 bases. In germline, CDR1 is LGHNA, CDR2 YNFKEQ. This chain's CDR3 is CASSQGTVTDGYTF. The CDR3 DNA reads TGTGCCAGCAGCCAGGGGACAGTTACCGATGGCTACACCTTC.

The chain recombines TRBV11-2 with TRBJ1-1, with a possible D match to TRBD1 (6 bases). The CDR3 sequence is 15 residues long. Germline V gene lookup returns CDR1 SGHAT and CDR2 FQNNGV. V lost 4 bases and J 7 bases, leaving 19 bases between the germline ends. In DNA form, the CDR3 reads TGTGCCAGCAGCTCCCGGGAAAAAATGACAGGTGAAGCTTTCTTT. It encodes CASSSREKMTGEAFF. Full variable domain (missing parts from reference TRBV11-2 and TRBJ1-1): EAGVAQSPRYKIIEKRQSVAFWCNPISGHATLYWYQQILGQGPKLLIQFQNNGVVDDSQLPKDRFSAERLKGVDSTLKIQPAKLEDSAVYLCASSSREKMTGEAFFGQGTRLTVV.

The chain employs TRBV7-9 and TRBJ2-2; D possibly corresponds to TRBD2 (5 bases). This CDR3 is built from 14 residues. Germline V gives CDR1 SEHNR, CDR2 FQNEAQ (reference sequence). V gave up 3 bases and J gave up 5 bases, with 10 bases separating them. CDR3: CASSFREKTGELFF. CDR3 in DNA: TGTGCCAGCAGCTTTAGGGAGAAGACCGGGGAGCTGTTTTTT.

The J gene is TRBJ2-1, the V gene TRBV25-1; 7 bases agree with TRBD2. V was clipped by 6 bases and J by 7 bases; unmatched bases: 6. There are 13 residues in the CDR3. Germline loops: CDR1 MGHDK, CDR2 SYGVNS. The CDR3 nucleotides are TGTGCCAGCAGCGCGGGAGTCGGAAATGAGCAGTTCTTC. Protein: CASSAGVGNEQFF.

This chain joins TRBV6-5 and TRBJ2-5, with no clear D. The CDR3 extends over 13 amino acids. V lost 6 bases to trimming and J lost 7 bases, with 15 bases between them. Germline V CDR1 and CDR2: MNHEY, SVGAGI. The chain's CDR3 is CASRSEGLWTQYF. The CDR3 region has the DNA TGTGCCAGCAGATCCGAAGGGCTATGGACCCAGTACTTC.

The chain links TRBV3-1 (or the pseudogene TRBV3-2) to TRBJ2-6, with a possible D match to TRBD1 (5 bases). The CDR3 consists of 14 residues. CDR1 is LGHDT, CDR2 YNNKEL, per germline (reference sequence). Trimming cost V 7 bases and J 0 bases, with 7 bases left between them. The CDR3 bases are TGTGCCAGCACCCAGGGCTCTGGGGCCAACGTCCTGACTTTC. Protein sequence: CASTQGSGANVLTF.

This chain uses TRBV1 with TRBJ2-1; the table's D call TRBD2 went unverified against the DNA. TRBV1 is labeled a pseudogene. The CDR3 contains 10 residues. Here the CDR3 DNA reads TGCACCAGCAGGGGACTAGCGGGTCTCTTC. Translation: CTSRGLAGLF.

This chain links TRBV5-1 with TRBJ1-1; perhaps TRBD1 as D (5 bases). Per germline, CDR1 SGHRS and CDR2 YFSETQ. The CDR3 runs 16 residues. V gave up 0 bases and J gave up 1 base, with 13 bases separating them. CDR3 nucleotide sequence: TGCGCCAGCAGCTTGGGGCAGGGTGTAGGGAACACTGAAGCTTTCTTT. Translation: CASSLGQGVGNTEAFF. Full variable domain (outside the CDR3, taken from reference TRBV5-1 and TRBJ1-1): KAGVTQTPRYLIKTRGQQVTLSCSPISGHRSVSWYQQTPGQGLQFLFEYFSETQRNKGNFPGRFSGRQFSNSRSEMNVSTLELGDSALYLCASSLGQGVGNTEAFFGQGTRLTVV.

The chain links TRBV11-2 to TRBJ2-7; no firm D call. CDR3 length equals 13 residues. Germline lookup yields CDR1 SGHAT and CDR2 FQNNGV. Trimming shortened V by 3 bases and J by 6 bases, and 12 bases separated the two germline ends. Written as DNA, the CDR3 is TGTGCCAGCAGCTTGACCACAAGAAGCGAGCAGTACTTC. Amino acids: CASSLTTRSEQYF.

This rearrangement joins TRBV5-1 to TRBJ1-2, with D possibly TRBD1 on 5 matching bases. The length of the CDR3 is 14 residues. Germline V gene sequence: CDR1 SGHRS, CDR2 YFSETQ. V was pared by 4 bases and J by 5 bases, with 15 bases between. The CDR3 is CASSLRSRDYGYTF. CDR3 sequence (DNA): TGCGCCAGCAGCCTAAGGAGCAGGGATTATGGCTACACCTTC.

The chain's CDR3 is CASSQGTVPGELFF. For the CDR3, the DNA is TGTGCCAGCAGCCAAGGGACAGTTCCCGGGGAGCTGTTTTTT. The J gene is TRBJ2-2, the V gene TRBV3-1 (or the pseudogene TRBV3-2); D is possibly TRBD1 (6 bases). The CDR3 sequence is 14 residues long. The V gene lost 1 base and the J gene lost 6 bases, with 9 bases spanning the gap. Germline CDR1 and CDR2: LGHDT and YNNKEL (reference sequence).

Details on this clone: The junction shows a germline mismatch at one end, possibly a read error. V is TRBV20-1 and J is TRBJ1-4; 10 positions agree with TRBD1. Per germline, CDR1 DFQATT and CDR2 SNEGSKA (reference sequence). This CDR3 region has 11 residues. The CDR3 nucleotides read TGCAGTGCTAGGCAGGCTGGGACAGGGGCCTTT. Translation: CSARQAGTGAF.

The rearrangement uses TRBV14 and TRBJ2-2; D call uncertain. This CDR3 has 14 amino acids. Trimming stripped 6 bases from V and 1 base from J, with 9 bases between. Germline V gives CDR1 SGHDN, CDR2 FVKESK. CDR3 loop: CASSYDLNTGELFF. Here the CDR3 DNA reads TGTGCCAGCAGTTACGACCTGAACACCGGGGAGCTGTTTTTT.